The rows below give T cell receptor beta chains drawn from one sample of a study of CD8 T cell repertoires and HIV-1 epitope variants. These receptors' targets are unknown. The method was immunoSEQ multiplex PCR; TCRdb's version includes in-frame clones alone and lacks a portion of them. The repertoire has 5,000 or so clones, 55% to 75% of them found once; the top ten carry about 46%. The sample was cultured CD8+ T cells derived from PBMCs. The receptors stem from a male donor with HIV. Each CDR3 is given with its conserved first and last residue. The D gene is left open where the match is weak. Clone size is not always given. Where it is, it says once, few, many or a class for expanded clones.

>TRBJ2-1|NA|TRBV28|NA
CASSPREGYNEQFF
TGTGCCAGCAGTCCGAGAGAGGGGTACAATGAGCAGTTCTTC
>TRBJ2-5|TRBD2|TRBV9|NA
CASSVTSGGQETQYF
TGTGCCAGCAGCGTTACTAGCGGGGGTCAAGAGACCCAGTACTTC
>TRBJ1-4|NA|TRBV6-5|once
CASSSSVATNEKLFF
TGTGCCAGCAGTTCCTCAGTTGCAACTAATGAAAAACTGTTTTTT
>TRBJ2-1|NA|TRBV5-1|NA
CASSLEGETYNEQFF
TGCGCCAGCAGCTTGGAAGGAGAGACCTACAATGAGCAGTTCTTC
>TRBJ2-5|NA|TRBV7-9|NA
CASSLEVGGETQYF
TGTGCCAGCAGCTTAGAAGTAGGTGGAGAGACCCAGTACTTC
>TRBJ2-5|NA|TRBV29-1|NA
CSVEFRAPPGTQYF
TGCAGCGTTGAATTTCGGGCCCCTCCCGGGACCCAGTACTTC
>TRBJ1-5|TRBD1|TRBV7-9|few
CASSLVGQVNQPQHF
TGTGCCAGCAGCTTAGTAGGACAGGTCAATCAGCCCCAGCATTTT
>TRBJ2-1|TRBD1|TRBV5-4|NA
CASRPGQGTFNEQFF
TGTGCCAGCAGACCAGGACAGGGAACATTTAATGAGCAGTTCTTC
>TRBJ1-1|TRBD1|TRBV19|NA
CASHATGTLNTEAFF
TGTGCCAGTCATGCGACAGGGACTCTAAACACTGAAGCTTTCTTT
>TRBJ2-5|TRBD1|TRBV2|NA
CASRAWDRQETQYF
TGTGCCAGCAGAGCCTGGGACAGGCAAGAGACCCAGTACTTC
>TRBJ2-5|TRBD1|TRBV7-2|NA
CASRRQGVETQYF
TGTGCCAGCAGGAGACAGGGAGTCGAGACCCAGTACTTC
>TRBJ1-1|NA|TRBV5-6|NA
CASREQGGTEAFF
TGTGCCAGCAGGGAGCAAGGGGGTACTGAAGCTTTCTTT
>TRBJ2-2|NA|TRBV29-1|NA
CSVEDRVGELFF
TGCAGCGTTGAAGATCGGGTCGGGGAGCTGTTTTTT
>TRBJ2-7|NA|TRBV6-5|NA
CASSHGGGRRVEQYF
TGTGCCAGCAGTCATGGGGGGGGGCGTCGGGTAGAGCAGTACTTC
>TRBJ2-1|TRBD2|TRBV5-1|NA
CASSGGDYTNNEQFF
TGCGCCAGCAGCGGGGGGGACTACACCAACAATGAGCAGTTCTTC
>TRBJ2-4|NA|TRBV9|NA
CASSVDGRPGELNIQYF
TGTGCCAGCAGCGTAGACGGCCGCCCAGGGGAGTTGAACATTCAGTACTTC
>TRBJ2-5|NA|TRBV7-6|NA
CASSGHPGETQYF
TGTGCCAGCAGCGGTCACCCTGGGGAGACCCAGTACTTC
>TRBJ2-3|NA|TRBV10-3|NA
CAISESMGADTQYF
TGTGCCATCAGTGAGTCGATGGGGGCAGATACGCAGTATTTT
>TRBJ1-6|NA|TRBV27|NA
CASSFRVGSSPLHF
TGTGCCAGCAGTTTCCGGGTTGGAAGCTCACCCCTCCACTTT
>TRBJ1-1|NA|TRBV5-6|NA
CASSLDTPGTEAFF
TGTGCCAGCAGCTTGGACACCCCGGGGACTGAAGCTTTCTTT
>TRBJ2-3|TRBD1|TRBV29-1|NA
CSVAGQTTGTQYF
TGCAGCGTTGCGGGACAGACCACAGGTACGCAGTATTTT
>TRBJ1-2|NA|TRBV27|few
CASSWASNYGYTF
TGTGCCAGCAGTTGGGCCTCCAACTATGGCTACACCTTC
>TRBJ1-1|TRBD1|TRBV6-1|few
CASSDGTGGMNTEAFF
TGTGCCAGCAGTGACGGGACAGGGGGCATGAACACTGAAGCTTTCTTT
>TRBJ2-1|NA|TRBV28|NA
CASSLLYHNEQFF
TGTGCCAGCAGTTTACTATATCACAATGAGCAGTTCTTC
>TRBJ1-1|NA|TRBV7-9|NA
CASSQDVGQGNTEAFF
TGCGCCAGCAGCCAAGATGTTGGGCAGGGGAACACTGAAGCTTTCTTT
>TRBJ2-5|TRBD2|TRBV13|NA
CASSLLDRTSGEGETQYF
TGTGCCAGCAGCCTTCTCGATCGGACTAGCGGGGAGGGGGAGACCCAGTACTTC
>TRBJ1-3|NA|TRBV28|NA
CASSFGGGSGNTIYF
TGTGCCAGCAGTTTTGGAGGGGGCTCTGGAAACACCATATATTTT
>TRBJ1-4|TRBD1|TRBV5-1|NA
CASSLYGTGNEKLFF
TGCGCCAGCAGCTTGTATGGGACAGGAAATGAAAAACTGTTTTTT
>TRBJ1-1|NA|TRBV10-3|NA
CAILDPFSPWTEAFF
TGTGCCATCCTGGACCCTTTCTCGCCGTGGACTGAAGCTTTCTTT
>TRBJ2-2|NA|TRBV5-4|NA
CASSPGTETGELFF
TGTGCCAGCAGCCCGGGGACGGAGACCGGGGAGCTGTTTTTT
>TRBJ1-2|TRBD1|TRBV27|medium-sized
CASRSGQGRDYGYTF
TGTGCCAGCAGGAGTGGACAGGGGCGTGACTATGGCTACACCTTC
>TRBJ1-1|TRBD1|TRBV6-6|NA
CASSLDRGDTEAFF
TGTGCCAGCAGTTTGGACAGGGGAGACACTGAAGCTTTCTTT
>TRBJ1-1|NA|TRBV13|NA
CASSPGTANTEAFF
TGTGCCAGCAGCCCCGGGACGGCGAACACTGAAGCTTTCTTT
>TRBJ2-7|NA|TRBV4-3|NA
CASSQAAPGGPYEQYF
TGCGCCAGCAGCCAAGCAGCACCCGGGGGTCCTTACGAGCAGTACTTC
>TRBJ2-7|TRBD2|TRBV5-4|NA
CASSWGGVIQDEQYF
TGTGCCAGCAGCTGGGGGGGTGTGATCCAGGACGAGCAGTACTTC
>TRBJ2-2|NA|TRBV27|few
CAIKHLGTGELFF
TGTGCCATCAAACACTTGGGCACCGGGGAGCTGTTTTTT
>TRBJ2-7|NA|TRBV5-6|NA
CASSLQGISYEQYF
TGCGCCAGCAGCCTACAGGGAATCTCCTACGAGCAGTACTTC
>TRBJ2-2|NA|TRBV2|few
CASSEFQGQDTGELFF
TGTGCCAGCAGTGAGTTTCAGGGGCAGGACACCGGGGAGCTGTTTTTT
>TRBJ1-1|NA|TRBV11-3|few
CASSFAGNTEAFF
TGTGCCAGCAGCTTCGCCGGGAACACTGAAGCTTTCTTT
>TRBJ1-2|TRBD1|TRBV2|NA
CASRKGQGVRVYGYTF
TGTGCCAGCCGAAAGGGACAGGGAGTCCGGGTCTATGGCTACACCTTC
>TRBJ2-2|TRBD1|TRBV5-1|NA
CASSLAGGNTGELFF
TGCGCCAGCAGCTTGGCAGGGGGCAACACCGGGGAGCTGTTTTTT
>TRBJ2-1|NA|TRBV29-1|NA
CSVEGEPGRAHYNEQFF
TGCAGCGTTGAGGGAGAACCGGGAAGAGCGCACTACAATGAGCAGTTCTTC
>TRBJ2-2|NA|TRBV30|NA
CAWSVLGDTGELFF
TGTGCCTGGAGTGTATTGGGGGACACCGGGGAGCTGTTTTTT
>TRBJ2-6|NA|TRBV6-1|few
CAISESLGVSGANVLTF
TGTGCCATCAGTGAGTCTCTGGGGGTATCTGGGGCCAACGTCCTGACTTTC
>TRBJ1-2|NA|TRBV1|NA
CASSQDPPDLDYGYTF
TGCGCCAGCAGCCAAGATCCCCCAGACTTGGACTATGGCTACACCTTC